The 2 T cell receptor beta chains given below trace back to one sample, sequenced in a study of sequential checkpoint blockade in melanoma. Produced via immunoSEQ multiplex PCR; TCRdb's table is partial and in-frame only. The data contain some 7,000 clones, 23% of them seen just once; the ten biggest clones take up roughly 9%. The treatment was: randomized to nivolumab then ipilimumab (arm A) or the reverse (arm B). The input for sequencing was tumor tissue (inferred from file names), taken from a patient given nivolumab and ipilimumab in sequence. Every receptor here comes from a human donor with melanoma.

The genes are TRBV11-3 and TRBJ2-7; 7 bases fit TRBD1. The CDR3 contains 14 residues. Germline V gene data show CDR1 as SGHNT and CDR2 as YENEEA. Trimming took 3 bases from V and 6 from J; bases not matched to a gene: 8. The CDR3 loop reads CASSLAVTGSEQYV. The CDR3 DNA is TGTGCCAGCAGCTTGGCAGTGACAGGGAGCGAGCAGTACGTC.

This clone appeared a few times. The CDR3 sequence: CASSPGGQGAPDTQYF. The CDR3 DNA is TGCGCCAGCAGCCCCGGAGGGCAGGGGGCACCGGATACGCAGTATTTT. The chain couples TRBV4-1 to TRBJ2-3; TRBD1 aligns across 8 bases. CDR1 and CDR2 (germline): MGHRA, YSYEKL. This CDR3 region has 16 residues. Germline trimming cut 4 bases from V and 6 bases from J; bases unmatched to any gene: 12.